The 7 T cell receptor beta chains given below trace back to one sample, sequenced in a study of patients and donors after allogeneic stem cell transplantation. TCRdb processed the RT-PCR reads anew with MiXCR; each CDR3 protein has one entry. The repertoire consists of about a million distinct CDR3 sequences, with 15% to 20% occurring once and the leading ten covering around 6%. Sequencing was done on a sample of blood, either unsorted or a sorted T cell fraction (not recorded which). Receptors were obtained from a human donor who was either an allogeneic HSCT recipient or a stem cell or donor lymphocyte infusion donor (not recorded which). It is not recorded whose cells these are; they may come from a transplant donor.

The chain recombines TRBV5-1 with TRBJ1-1; the D is unclear. V was clipped by 5 bases and J by 1 base, with 9 bases between them. The CDR3 totals 13 residues. The germline gives CDR1 SGHRS, CDR2 YFSETQ. The CDR3 DNA is TGCGCCAGCAGGGTTGATCCGAACACTGAAGCTTTCTTT. Translated: CASRVDPNTEAFF.

This clonotype has more than one count but fewer than ten. The chain combines TRBV12-3 or TRBV12-4 with TRBJ1-5; perhaps TRBD1 as D (5 bases). Trimming pared 1 base from V and 4 bases from J, leaving 11 bases between. This CDR3 comprises 15 residues. DNA of the CDR3: TGTGCCAGCAGTTTAGACGGGACCAATAATCAGCCCCAGCATTTT. Amino acid sequence: CASSLDGTNNQPQHF.

The chain carries TRBV10-3 and TRBJ2-7; 7 nucleotides agree with TRBD1. CDR3 length equals 13 residues. J lost 1 base, V lost 6 bases, and 3 bases had no gene match. Germline V gene lookup returns CDR1 ENHRY and CDR2 SYGVKD. CDR3 sequence reads: CAIRPGQSYEQYF. The CDR3 bases are TGTGCCATCAGACCGGGACAGTCCTACGAGCAGTACTTC.

This clonotype was seen ten or more times. This chain connects TRBV10-3 to TRBJ2-4, with D possibly called TRBD1 or TRBD2 (5 bases each). The length of the CDR3 is 17 residues. V lost 0 bases, J lost 0 bases, and 12 bases lay in between. Germline values: CDR1 ENHRY, CDR2 SYGVKD. As DNA, the CDR3 is TGTGCCATCAGTGAGTCTATGGGACCGCTAGCCAAAAACATTCAGTACTTC. It is translated as CAISESMGPLAKNIQYF.

In this sample, this clonotype turned up a few times. The rearrangement links TRBV10-3 to TRBJ2-1; 11 nucleotides agree with TRBD2. The CDR3 has 15 residues. The V gene end was trimmed by 5 bases and the J gene end by 7 bases; junction bases not matched to a gene: 7. CDR1 is ENHRY, CDR2 SYGVKD, per germline. This CDR3 is CAISLTSGSKNEQFF. The CDR3 nucleotides are TGTGCCATCAGTCTTACTAGCGGGAGTAAAAATGAGCAGTTCTTC.

This clonotype was observed a few times. V is TRBV25-1 and J is TRBJ1-1; maybe TRBD1 (5 bases). The germline V gene encodes CDR1 MGHDK and CDR2 SYGVNS. Trimming took 2 bases from V and 1 from J, leaving 11 bases between them. The CDR3 runs to 15 residues. CDR3 in DNA: TGTGCCAGCAGTGAAGGAGGGACGGCGAACACTGAAGCTTTCTTT. It yields the protein CASSEGGTANTEAFF.

The chain couples TRBV10-3 to TRBJ2-7, with 9 bases identical to TRBD2. Trimming removed 8 bases from V and 7 bases from J; junction bases left unmatched: 12. The length of the CDR3 is 14 residues. Germline loops: CDR1 ENHRY, CDR2 SYGVKD. The CDR3 DNA reads as TGTGCCATCGGTCGGGCGGGAGGGCCGGAGGAGCAGTACTTC. Its translation: CAIGRAGGPEEQYF.